The text below deals with one TCR beta chain. This specimen belongs to a study of blood T cell repertoires in COVID-19. The wider study: The United States, Italy and Spain were the sources of the acute and convalescent COVID-19 samples. PBMCs, B-cell-depleted T cells, or T cells were the source of the cDNA or gDNA that made up the material.

CDR1 and CDR2 from the germline V gene are SGHTA and FQGNSA. The CDR3 consists of 14 residues. Trimming removed 4 bases from V and 6 bases from J; junction bases left unmatched: 6. Original data processing: Reference gene primer amplification gave nucleated cell count estimates. Assay: immunoSEQ multiplex PCR; the TCRdb copy retains only in-frame clones and omits some. The V and J calls and clone size were taken over from that table, and D and trimming were inferred from the DNA. The table lists 410,000 or so clones, about 88% of them singletons, with 1.5% to 1.9% in the top ten. The Seattle site enrolled patients during active infection and followed them longitudinally.

Input material: peripheral blood. The receptor was isolated from a middle-aged woman with COVID-19, enrolled during active disease. V is TRBV7-2 and J is TRBJ2-7, with 10 nucleotides matching TRBD1. Written as DNA, the CDR3 is TGTGCCAGCAGCTCAGCAGGGACAGGGGTCGAGCAGTACTTC. This codes for CASSSAGTGVEQYF.